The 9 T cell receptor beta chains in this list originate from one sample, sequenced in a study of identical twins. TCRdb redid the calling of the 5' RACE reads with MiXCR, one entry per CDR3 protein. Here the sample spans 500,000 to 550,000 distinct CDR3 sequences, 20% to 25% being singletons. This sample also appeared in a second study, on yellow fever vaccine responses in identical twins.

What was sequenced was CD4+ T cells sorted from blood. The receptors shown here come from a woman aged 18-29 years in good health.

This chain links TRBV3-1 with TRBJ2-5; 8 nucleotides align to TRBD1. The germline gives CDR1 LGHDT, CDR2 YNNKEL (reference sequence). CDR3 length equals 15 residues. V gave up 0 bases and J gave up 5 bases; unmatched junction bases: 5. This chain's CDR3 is CASSQDPRDRETQYF. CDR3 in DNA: TGTGCCAGCAGCCAAGATCCCCGGGACAGGGAGACCCAGTACTTC.

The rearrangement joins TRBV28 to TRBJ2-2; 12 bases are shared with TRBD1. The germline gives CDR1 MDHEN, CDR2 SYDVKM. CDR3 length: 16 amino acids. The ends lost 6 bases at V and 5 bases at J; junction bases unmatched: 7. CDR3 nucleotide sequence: TGTGCCAGCAGGGGGACAGGGGGCACAACAACCGGGGAGCTGTTTTTT. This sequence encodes CASRGTGGTTTGELFF.

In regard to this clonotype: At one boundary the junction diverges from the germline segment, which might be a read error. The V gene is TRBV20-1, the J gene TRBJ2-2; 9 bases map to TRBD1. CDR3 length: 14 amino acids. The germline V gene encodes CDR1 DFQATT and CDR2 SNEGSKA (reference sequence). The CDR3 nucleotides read TGCAGCGCTACCGGGACAGGGAGGACCGGGGAGCTGTTTTTT. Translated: CSATGTGRTGELFF.

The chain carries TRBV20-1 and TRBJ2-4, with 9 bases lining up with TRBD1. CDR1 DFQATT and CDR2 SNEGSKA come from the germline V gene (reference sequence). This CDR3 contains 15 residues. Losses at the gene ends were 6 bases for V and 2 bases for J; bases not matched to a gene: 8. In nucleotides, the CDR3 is TGCAGTGCCACCGGGACAGGGTGGTCCAAAAACATTCAGTACTTC. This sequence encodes CSATGTGWSKNIQYF.

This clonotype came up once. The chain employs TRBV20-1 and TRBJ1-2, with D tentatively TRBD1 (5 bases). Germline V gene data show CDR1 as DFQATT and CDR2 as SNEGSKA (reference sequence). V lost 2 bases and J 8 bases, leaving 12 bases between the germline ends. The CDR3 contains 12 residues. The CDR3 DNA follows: TGCAGTGCTAGAAGACAGAGCATCGGCTACACCTTC. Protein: CSARRQSIGYTF.

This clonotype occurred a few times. The CDR3 sequence: CASSTKAAINTGELFF. For the CDR3, the DNA is TGCGCCAGCAGCACGAAAGCCGCGATCAACACCGGGGAGCTGTTTTTT. The chain combines TRBV5-1 with TRBJ2-2, with unresolved D. V lost 4 bases, J lost 2 bases, and 15 bases lay in between. CDR1 SGHRS and CDR2 YFSETQ come from the germline V gene. The CDR3 sequence is 16 residues long.

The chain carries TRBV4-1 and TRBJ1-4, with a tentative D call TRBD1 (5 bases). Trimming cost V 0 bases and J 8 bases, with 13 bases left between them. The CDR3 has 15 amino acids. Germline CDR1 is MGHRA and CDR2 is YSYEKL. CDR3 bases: TGCGCCAGCAGCCAAGAACCCAGGGAGCGGGAAAAACTGTTTTTT. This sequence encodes CASSQEPREREKLFF.

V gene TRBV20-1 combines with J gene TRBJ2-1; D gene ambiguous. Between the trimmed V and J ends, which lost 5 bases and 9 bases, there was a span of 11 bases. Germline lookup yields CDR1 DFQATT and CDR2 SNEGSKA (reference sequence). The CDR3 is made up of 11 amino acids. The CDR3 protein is CSARLVREQFF. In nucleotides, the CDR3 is TGCAGTGCTCGCTTGGTTCGTGAGCAGTTCTTC.

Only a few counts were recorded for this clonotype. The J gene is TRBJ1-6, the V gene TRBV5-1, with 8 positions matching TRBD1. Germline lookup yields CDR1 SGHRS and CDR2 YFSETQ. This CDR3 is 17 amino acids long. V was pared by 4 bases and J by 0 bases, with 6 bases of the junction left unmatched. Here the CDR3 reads CASSENRGSSYNSPLHF. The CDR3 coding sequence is TGCGCCAGCAGCGAAAACAGGGGGAGCTCCTATAATTCACCCCTCCACTTT.